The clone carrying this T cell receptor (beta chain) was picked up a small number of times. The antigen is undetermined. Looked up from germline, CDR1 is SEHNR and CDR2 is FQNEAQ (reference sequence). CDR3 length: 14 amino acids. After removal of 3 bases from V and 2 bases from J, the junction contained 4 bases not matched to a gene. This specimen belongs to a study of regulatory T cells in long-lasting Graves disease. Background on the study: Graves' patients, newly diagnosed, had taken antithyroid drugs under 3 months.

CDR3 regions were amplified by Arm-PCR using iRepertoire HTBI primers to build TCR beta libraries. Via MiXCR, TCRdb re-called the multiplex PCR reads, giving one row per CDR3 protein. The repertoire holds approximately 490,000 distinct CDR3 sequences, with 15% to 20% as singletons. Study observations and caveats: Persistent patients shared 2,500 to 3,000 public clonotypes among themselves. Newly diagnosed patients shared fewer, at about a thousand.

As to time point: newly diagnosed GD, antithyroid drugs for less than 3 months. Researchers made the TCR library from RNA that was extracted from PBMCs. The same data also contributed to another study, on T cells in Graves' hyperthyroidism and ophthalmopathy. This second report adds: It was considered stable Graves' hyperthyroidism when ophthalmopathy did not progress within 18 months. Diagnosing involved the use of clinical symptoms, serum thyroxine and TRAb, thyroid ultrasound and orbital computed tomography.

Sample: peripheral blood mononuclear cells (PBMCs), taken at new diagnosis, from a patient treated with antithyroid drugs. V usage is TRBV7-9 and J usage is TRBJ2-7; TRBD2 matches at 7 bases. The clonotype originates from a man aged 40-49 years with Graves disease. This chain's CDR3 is CASSLRELAYEQYF. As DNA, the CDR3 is TGTGCCAGCAGCTTGCGGGAGTTAGCCTACGAGCAGTACTTC.